Listed below are T cell receptor beta chains from one sample, sequenced in a study of blood T cell repertoires in COVID-19. The repertoire was sequenced with immunoSEQ multiplex PCR; TCRdb's copy has only in-frame clones and lacks some. The sample holds about 230,000 clones, roughly 80% seen once. The specimen was peripheral blood. These receptors were obtained from a woman of 80 years or more with acute or convalescent COVID-19. Both conserved end residues are trimmed from each CDR3. Expanded clones are given a class, and other clones once, few, many or no size at all.

v_call	clone_size	j_call	cdr3_aa
TRBV19	NA	TRBJ1-5	ASSIGTGRGNPNQPQH
TRBV30	few	TRBJ1-6	AWSPPGGPNNSPLH
TRBV2	NA	TRBJ1-6	ASRGQGAMITSPLH
TRBV6-5	NA	TRBJ1-3	ASSWTGSGNTIY
TRBV5-1	NA	TRBJ2-5	ASSSTGGSGETQY
TRBV10-3	NA	TRBJ2-1	AIGTEDNEQF
TRBV19	NA	TRBJ1-4	ASRAGGFDEKLF
TRBV28	NA	TRBJ1-4	ASNPLGSRGRNGEKLF
TRBV2	once	TRBJ2-3	ASSLRTSGTDTQY
TRBV7-2	NA	TRBJ2-1	ASSLVAGGYNEQF
TRBV28	NA	TRBJ1-3	ASMLGTSAGASSGNTIY
TRBV14	NA	TRBJ1-6	ASSQGKGAVSPLH
TRBV3-1/TRBV3-2	once	TRBJ1-6	ASSRQVGTASSYNSPLH
TRBV29-1	NA	TRBJ2-3	SVLAKSGDTQY
TRBV19	NA	TRBJ1-2	ASSNSGGYGYT
TRBV28	NA	TRBJ1-6	ASSGGTNNSPLH
TRBV19	NA	TRBJ1-2	ASSRMNPGQGNGYT
TRBV4-1	NA	TRBJ1-6	ASSALGRRSPLH
TRBV6-5	NA	TRBJ2-2	AYGGWMNTGELF
TRBV7-2	NA	TRBJ2-1	ASSPGLAGYNEQF
TRBV19	NA	TRBJ2-1	ASSIQSVAEQF